This T cell receptor beta chain was recovered during a study of shared clonotypes between healthy human individuals. Each replicate PCR on the sorted subsets used about 220 ng DNA (around 30,000 T cell genomes). In the authors' workflow: Filtering of immunoSEQ junctional sequences could not match full-length read filtering. Assay used: immunoSEQ multiplex PCR; TCRdb lists only in-frame clones, some missing. V, J and clone size were drawn from that table, and D and trimming were deduced from the DNA. The sample has roughly 2,300,000 clones, about 90% seen once. Healthy HIV-negative adults with no recent acute infections or vaccinations were recruited as donors. The CDR3 is made up of 17 amino acids. Looked up from germline, CDR1 is SGHDN and CDR2 is FVKESK. Trimming cost V 0 bases and J 1 base, with 15 bases left between them.

V gene TRBV14 combines with J gene TRBJ1-1; TRBD1 might be the D (5 bases). The sequenced material came from naive CD4+ T cells from PBMCs. Subset of the sample: CD45RA+ positively selected. This TCR was recovered from a man younger than 30 in good health. Some clones in this sample may be carry-over from other donors' samples. The CDR3 nucleotides read TGTGCCAGCAGCCAAGACCGGGACGGACTAAAGAACACTGAAGCTTTCTTT. Translated, it gives CASSQDRDGLKNTEAFF. Complete variable domain (other parts from reference TRBV14 and TRBJ1-1): EAGVTQFPSHSVIEKGQTVTLRCDPISGHDNLYWYRRVMGKEIKFLLHFVKESKQDESGMPNNRFLAERTGGTYSTLKVQPAELEDSGVYFCASSQDRDGLKNTEAFFGQGTRLTVV.